This T cell receptor (beta chain) was profiled in a study of siplizumab effects on memory and regulatory T cells. Whole-study findings and limits: For mappable alloreactive CD4+ clones, the mean Treg-derived fraction was less than 70% with siplizumab and 25% to 30% in controls. Apparently key alloresponse contributors, naive T cells also seemed more diverse than memory cells. The alloreactive clones that mapped to unstimulated subsets made up only a minor fraction.

Each sample contributed roughly 9.3 x 10^4 TCR templates to the assay. Profiled with immunoSEQ multiplex PCR; TCRdb holds only in-frame clones, not every one. The sample includes 100,000 or so clones, roughly 90% of them seen just once. A note on this clone: As yet, its antigen is unknown.

Sequenced material: CD4+ T cells sorted from blood. The sequence derives from a human donor in good health.

The CDR3 DNA follows: TGTGCCACCAGCCTGGACAGGGGTTCCGGGGAGCAGTACTTC. Protein sequence: CATSLDRGSGEQYF. The rearrangement uses TRBV15 and TRBJ2-7, with 9 bases lining up with TRBD1. Losses at the gene ends were 5 bases for V and 7 bases for J; bases not matched to a gene: 9. Germline V gives CDR1 LNHNV, CDR2 YYDKDF (reference sequence). The CDR3 extends over 14 amino acids.